The rows below give T cell receptor beta chains drawn from one sample of a study of a mutant IDH1 vaccine in newly diagnosed glioma. Some clones are missing from TCRdb's copy, which holds only in-frame ones; the method was immunoSEQ multiplex PCR. The data show about 54,000 clones, about 80% seen once. For these TCRs, the target antigens are not known. The sequencing here drew on PBMCs, taken from a glioma patient whose treatment included an IDH1 peptide vaccine. The receptors shown here come from a man aged 25 to 45 with glioma. CDR3s include the opening cysteine and the closing phenylalanine or tryptophan. D genes are given only for firm matches. The size entry is marked missing in some rows and otherwise reads once, few, many or a size class.

>TRBJ2-7|once|TRBV19|-
CASSIPTGSSYEQYF
>TRBJ2-3|-|TRBV5-1|-
CASSIRRTFFDVDTQYF
>TRBJ1-2|-|TRBV4-1|TRBD1
CASSQEGTGVAYGYTF
>TRBJ2-3|once|TRBV5-1|-
CASSLVGGAQYTDTQYF
>TRBJ1-2|few|TRBV2|-
CASSPDGIYGYTF
>TRBJ2-1|-|TRBV29-1|-
CSTNWRGRHNEQFF
>TRBJ1-1|-|TRBV6-1|-
CASRDSMNTEAFF
>TRBJ1-1|-|TRBV9|TRBD1
CASSVVGRGLTEAFF
>TRBJ1-1|once|TRBV30|-
CAWSVDLLRKMDTEAFF
>TRBJ1-1|-|TRBV5-1|-
CASSLVRSGTTEAFF
>TRBJ2-4|-|TRBV28|TRBD1
CASSPGQGRNIQYF
>TRBJ1-5|few|TRBV6-1|-
CASSEDGGTNQPQHF
>TRBJ1-5|-|TRBV7-9|-
CASSFPGGNQPQHF
>TRBJ1-5|-|TRBV19|-
CASSIAEQRKAYSNQPQHF
>TRBJ1-4|once|TRBV11-2|-
CASSLRKVATNEKLFF
>TRBJ2-7|-|TRBV4-1|-
CASSQDSPTNYEQYF
>TRBJ2-5|-|TRBV7-8|-
CASSLGRSQGETQYF
>TRBJ1-1|few|TRBV18|-
CASSPRIDWAFF
>TRBJ1-2|-|TRBV27|-
CASRTAGLGYTF
>TRBJ2-7|-|TRBV18|TRBD1
CASSPRTGSYEQYF
>TRBJ2-5|-|TRBV6-6|TRBD2
CASSYQFGGQETQYF
>TRBJ2-3|-|TRBV2|-
CASSDRSTDTQYF
>TRBJ1-5|few|TRBV7-2|-
CASSKRPQNNQPQHF
>TRBJ1-1|-|TRBV7-8|-
CASSYERGWVTEAFF
>TRBJ1-2|-|TRBV4-1|-
CASSQDLGVRGYTF
>TRBJ2-7|-|TRBV14|TRBD1
CASSSLIGTGTYEQYF
>TRBJ2-7|-|TRBV28|-
CASSFRGFHEQYF
>TRBJ2-6|-|TRBV19|TRBD2
CASKGLAVTGANVLTF
>TRBJ2-5|-|TRBV15|TRBD1
CATKRDSQETQYF
>-|-|TRBV11-2|-
CASSLGSRVFESYEQYF
>TRBJ1-2|-|TRBV5-1|TRBD1
CASSKDREPGYTF
>TRBJ2-1|-|TRBV6-1|-
CASSEMGYSYNEQFF
>TRBJ2-7|-|TRBV4-1|TRBD1
CASSQVYRGPYEQYF
>TRBJ2-7|-|TRBV6-1|TRBD2
CASSKNSGGLYEQYF
>TRBJ1-2|-|TRBV27|-
CASSRQEGRYGYTF
>TRBJ2-2|-|TRBV9|TRBD1
CASSVGLDRSAGELFF
>TRBJ1-5|-|TRBV5-5|-
CARGGVGNQPQHF
>TRBJ1-5|-|TRBV30|-
CAWSEGFQPQHF
>TRBJ1-2|-|TRBV6-5|-
CASSYARTGLENGYTF
>TRBJ1-3|-|TRBV4-2|-
CASSRGQPGNTIYF
>TRBJ1-4|-|TRBV2|-
CASFRQAATNEKLFF
>TRBJ1-3|-|TRBV7-8|-
CASSLEGDSGNTIYF
>TRBJ1-5|-|TRBV18|-
CASSPGPNQPQHF
>TRBJ1-4|-|TRBV4-1|TRBD1
CASSHEPWGQINEKLFF
>TRBJ2-5|once|TRBV11-2|TRBD2
CASSLVGTTTQETQYF
>TRBJ2-3|-|TRBV28|-
CASSTQHFTDTQYF
>TRBJ2-1|-|TRBV19|TRBD2
CASSRTGGLAGALSYNEQFF
>TRBJ2-7|-|TRBV5-6|-
CASSSPLGGPLGEQYF
>TRBJ2-7|few|TRBV7-9|TRBD1
CASSRKTGTDYEQYF
>TRBJ2-1|-|TRBV15|TRBD2
CATSRDSAGGSRGEQFF
>TRBJ1-3|-|TRBV11-2|TRBD1
CASSPGQGSVSGNTIYF